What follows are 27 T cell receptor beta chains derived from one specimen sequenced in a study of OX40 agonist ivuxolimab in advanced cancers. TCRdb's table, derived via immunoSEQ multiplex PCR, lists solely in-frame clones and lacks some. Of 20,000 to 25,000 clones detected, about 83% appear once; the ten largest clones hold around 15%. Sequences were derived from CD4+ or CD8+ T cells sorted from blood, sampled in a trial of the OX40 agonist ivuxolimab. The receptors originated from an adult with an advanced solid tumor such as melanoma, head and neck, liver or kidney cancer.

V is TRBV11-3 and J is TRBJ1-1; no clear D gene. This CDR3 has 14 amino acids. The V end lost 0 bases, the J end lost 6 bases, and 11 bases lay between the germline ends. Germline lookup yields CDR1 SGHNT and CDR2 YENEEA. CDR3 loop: CASSLDGLSSEAFF. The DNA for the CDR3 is TGTGCCAGCAGCTTAGACGGGTTATCATCTGAAGCTTTCTTT.

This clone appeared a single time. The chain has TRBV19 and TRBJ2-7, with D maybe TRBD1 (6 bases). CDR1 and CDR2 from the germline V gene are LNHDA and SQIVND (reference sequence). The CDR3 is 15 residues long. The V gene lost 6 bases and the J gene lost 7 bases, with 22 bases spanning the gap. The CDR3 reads CASSSLQGAQWEQYF. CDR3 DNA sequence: TGTGCCAGTAGCAGCTTACAGGGTGCGCAATGGGAGCAGTACTTC.

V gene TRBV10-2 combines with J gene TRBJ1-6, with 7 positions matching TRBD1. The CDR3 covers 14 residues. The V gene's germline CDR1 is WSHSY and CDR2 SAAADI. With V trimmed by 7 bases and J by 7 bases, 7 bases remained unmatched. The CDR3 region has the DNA TGCGCCAGCACGTGGGCAGGGGGGAATTCACCCCTCCACTTT. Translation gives CASTWAGGNSPLHF.

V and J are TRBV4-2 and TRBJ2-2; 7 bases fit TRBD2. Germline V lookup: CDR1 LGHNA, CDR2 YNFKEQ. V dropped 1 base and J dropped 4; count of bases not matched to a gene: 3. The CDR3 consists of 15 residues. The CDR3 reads CASSQGSGGTGELFF. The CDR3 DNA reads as TGTGCCAGCAGCCAAGGGTCGGGGGGCACCGGGGAGCTGTTTTTT.

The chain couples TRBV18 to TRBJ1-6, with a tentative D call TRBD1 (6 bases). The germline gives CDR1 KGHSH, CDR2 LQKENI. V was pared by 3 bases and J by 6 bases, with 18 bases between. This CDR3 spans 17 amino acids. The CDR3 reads CASSPAAGALFNSPLHF. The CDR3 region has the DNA TGTGCCAGCTCACCTGCGGCGGGGGCGTTGTTTAATTCACCCCTCCACTTT.

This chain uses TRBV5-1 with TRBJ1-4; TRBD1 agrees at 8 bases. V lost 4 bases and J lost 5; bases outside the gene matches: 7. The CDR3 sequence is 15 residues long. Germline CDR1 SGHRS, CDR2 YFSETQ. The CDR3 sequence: CASSPGDRSNEKLFF. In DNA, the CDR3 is TGCGCCAGCAGCCCGGGGGACAGGTCGAATGAAAAACTGTTTTTT. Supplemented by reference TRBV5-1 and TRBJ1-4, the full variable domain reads KAGVTQTPRYLIKTRGQQVTLSCSPISGHRSVSWYQQTPGQGLQFLFEYFSETQRNKGNFPGRFSGRQFSNSRSEMNVSTLELGDSALYLCASSPGDRSNEKLFFGSGTQLSVL.

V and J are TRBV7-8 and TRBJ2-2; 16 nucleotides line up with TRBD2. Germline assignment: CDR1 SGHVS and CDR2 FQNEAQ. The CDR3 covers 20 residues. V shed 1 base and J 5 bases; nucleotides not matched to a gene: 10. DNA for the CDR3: TGTGCCAGCAGCTTAGGCGTGGGACTAGCGGGAGGGCCGTGGACCGGGGAGCTGTTTTTT. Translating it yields CASSLGVGLAGGPWTGELFF.

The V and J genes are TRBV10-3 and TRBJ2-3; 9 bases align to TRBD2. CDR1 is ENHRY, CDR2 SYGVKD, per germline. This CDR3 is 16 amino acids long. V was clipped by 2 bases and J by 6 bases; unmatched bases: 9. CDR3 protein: CAISEGMAGGPDTQYF. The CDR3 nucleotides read TGTGCCATCAGTGAGGGAATGGCGGGAGGGCCGGATACGCAGTATTTT.

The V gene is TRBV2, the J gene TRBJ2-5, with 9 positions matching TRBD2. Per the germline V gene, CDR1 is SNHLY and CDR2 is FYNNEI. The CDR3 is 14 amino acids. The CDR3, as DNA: TGTGCTTCCTCCAGGACTAGCGCTTTGGAGACCCAGTACTTC. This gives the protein CASSRTSALETQYF.

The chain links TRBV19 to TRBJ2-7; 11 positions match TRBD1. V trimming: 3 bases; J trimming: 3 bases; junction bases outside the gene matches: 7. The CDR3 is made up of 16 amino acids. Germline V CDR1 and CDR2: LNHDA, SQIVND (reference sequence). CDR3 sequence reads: CASSMGAGTGGYEQYF. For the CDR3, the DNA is TGTGCCAGTAGTATGGGCGCCGGGACAGGGGGCTACGAGCAGTACTTC.

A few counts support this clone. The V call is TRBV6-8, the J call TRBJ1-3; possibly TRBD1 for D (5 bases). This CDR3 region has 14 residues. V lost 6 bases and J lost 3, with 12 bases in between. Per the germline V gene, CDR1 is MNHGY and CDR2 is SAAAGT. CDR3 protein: CASSLVGLGNTIYF. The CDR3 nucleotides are TGTGCCAGCAGCCTCGTGGGGCTTGGAAACACCATATATTTT.

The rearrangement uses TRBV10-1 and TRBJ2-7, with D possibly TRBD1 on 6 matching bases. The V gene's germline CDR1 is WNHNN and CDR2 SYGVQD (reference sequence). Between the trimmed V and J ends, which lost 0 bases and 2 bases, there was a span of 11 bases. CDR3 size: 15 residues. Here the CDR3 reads CASSESRDNTYEQYF. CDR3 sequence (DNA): TGCGCCAGCAGTGAGTCGAGGGACAACACCTACGAGCAGTACTTC.

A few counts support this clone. CDR3 sequence (DNA): TGTGCCAGCAGTGAAGAAAGACAGACCCAGTACTTC. It codes for CASSEERQTQYF. The J gene is TRBJ2-7, the V gene TRBV6-1; D not resolved. The tail of the sequence fits TRBJ2-5 better, so the J call may be wrong. Germline-derived CDR1 and CDR2 are MNHNS and SASEGT. This CDR3 is 12 amino acids long.

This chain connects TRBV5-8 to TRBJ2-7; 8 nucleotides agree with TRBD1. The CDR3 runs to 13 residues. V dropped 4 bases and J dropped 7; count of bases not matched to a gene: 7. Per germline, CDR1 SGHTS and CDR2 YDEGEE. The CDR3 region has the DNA TGTGCCAGCAGCGATCAGGGGGCAAGGGAGCAGTACTTC. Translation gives CASSDQGAREQYF.

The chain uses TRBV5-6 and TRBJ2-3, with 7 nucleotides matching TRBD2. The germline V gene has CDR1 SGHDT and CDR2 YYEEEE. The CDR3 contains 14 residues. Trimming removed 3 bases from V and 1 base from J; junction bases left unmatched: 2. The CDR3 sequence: CASSSLAGTDTQYF. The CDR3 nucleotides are TGTGCCAGCAGCTCCCTAGCGGGCACAGATACGCAGTATTTT.

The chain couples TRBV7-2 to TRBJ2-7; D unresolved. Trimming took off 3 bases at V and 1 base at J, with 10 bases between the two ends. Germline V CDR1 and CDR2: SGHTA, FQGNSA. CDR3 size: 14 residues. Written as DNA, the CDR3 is TGTGCCAGCAGCTTTCGAGGAACATCCTACGAGCAGTACTTC. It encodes CASSFRGTSYEQYF.

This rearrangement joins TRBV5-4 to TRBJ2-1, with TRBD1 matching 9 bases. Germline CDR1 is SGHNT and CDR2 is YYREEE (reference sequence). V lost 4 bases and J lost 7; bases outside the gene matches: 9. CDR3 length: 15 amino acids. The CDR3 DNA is TGTGCCAGCAGCCCGACAGGGGGAGATTTGAATGAGCAGTTCTTC. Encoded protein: CASSPTGGDLNEQFF. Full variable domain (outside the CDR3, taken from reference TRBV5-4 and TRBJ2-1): ETGVTQSPTHLIKTRGQQVTLRCSSQSGHNTVSWYQQALGQGPQFIFQYYREEENGRGNFPPRFSGLQFPNYSSELNVNALELDDSALYLCASSPTGGDLNEQFFGPGTRLTVL.

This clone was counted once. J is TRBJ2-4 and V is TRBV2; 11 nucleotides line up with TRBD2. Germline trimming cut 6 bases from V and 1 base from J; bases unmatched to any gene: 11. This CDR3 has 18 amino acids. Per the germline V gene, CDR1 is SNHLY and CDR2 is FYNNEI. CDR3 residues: CASSGPGTSGGAKNIQYF. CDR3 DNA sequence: TGTGCCAGCAGCGGTCCCGGGACTAGCGGTGGGGCCAAAAACATTCAGTACTTC.

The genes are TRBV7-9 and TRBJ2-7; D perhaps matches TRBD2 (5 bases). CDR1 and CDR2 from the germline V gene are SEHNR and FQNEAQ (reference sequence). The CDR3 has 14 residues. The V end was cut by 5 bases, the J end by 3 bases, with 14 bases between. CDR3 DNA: TGTGCCAGCAGCGCCCGGGGAAGCGGCTACGAGCAGTACTTC. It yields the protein CASSARGSGYEQYF. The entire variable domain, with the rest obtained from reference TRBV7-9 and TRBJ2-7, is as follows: DTGVSQNPRHKITKRGQNVTFRCDPISEHNRLYWYRQTLGQGPEFLTYFQNEAQLEKSRLLSDRFSAERPKGSFSTLEIQRTEQGDSAMYLCASSARGSGYEQYFGPGTRLTVT.

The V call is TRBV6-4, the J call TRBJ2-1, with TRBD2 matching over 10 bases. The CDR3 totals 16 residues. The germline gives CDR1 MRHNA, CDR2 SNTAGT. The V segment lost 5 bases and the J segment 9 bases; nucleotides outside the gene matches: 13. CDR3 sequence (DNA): TGTGCCAGCAGTATTTCGGCTAGCGGGAGCAACGGTGAGCAGTTCTTC. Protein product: CASSISASGSNGEQFF.

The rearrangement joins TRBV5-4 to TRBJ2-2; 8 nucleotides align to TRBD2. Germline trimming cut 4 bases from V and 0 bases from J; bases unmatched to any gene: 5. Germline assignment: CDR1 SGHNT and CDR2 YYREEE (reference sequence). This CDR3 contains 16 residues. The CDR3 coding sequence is TGTGCCAGCAGCCCGGGGCGGGGGGCGAACACCGGGGAGCTGTTTTTT. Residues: CASSPGRGANTGELFF. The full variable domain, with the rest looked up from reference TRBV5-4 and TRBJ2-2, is ETGVTQSPTHLIKTRGQQVTLRCSSQSGHNTVSWYQQALGQGPQFIFQYYREEENGRGNFPPRFSGLQFPNYSSELNVNALELDDSALYLCASSPGRGANTGELFFGEGSRLTVL.

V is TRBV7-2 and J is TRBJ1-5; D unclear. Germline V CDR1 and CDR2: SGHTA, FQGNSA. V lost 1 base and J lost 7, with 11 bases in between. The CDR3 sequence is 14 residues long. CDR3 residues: CASSLEVVRQPQHF. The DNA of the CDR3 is TGTGCCAGCAGCTTAGAGGTAGTTCGACAGCCCCAGCATTTT.

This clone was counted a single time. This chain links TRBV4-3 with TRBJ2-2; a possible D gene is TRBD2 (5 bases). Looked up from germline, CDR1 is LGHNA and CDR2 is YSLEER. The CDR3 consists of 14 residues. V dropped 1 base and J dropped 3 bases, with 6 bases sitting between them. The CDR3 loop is CASSQGGYTGELFF. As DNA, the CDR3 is TGCGCCAGCAGCCAAGGAGGGTACACCGGGGAGCTGTTTTTT.

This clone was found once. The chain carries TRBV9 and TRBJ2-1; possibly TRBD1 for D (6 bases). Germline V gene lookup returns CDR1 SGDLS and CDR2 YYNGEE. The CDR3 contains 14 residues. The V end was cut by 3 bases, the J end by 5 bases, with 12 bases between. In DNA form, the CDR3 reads TGTGCCAGCAGCGGTTCGGACAGCCACAATGAGCAGTTCTTC. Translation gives CASSGSDSHNEQFF.

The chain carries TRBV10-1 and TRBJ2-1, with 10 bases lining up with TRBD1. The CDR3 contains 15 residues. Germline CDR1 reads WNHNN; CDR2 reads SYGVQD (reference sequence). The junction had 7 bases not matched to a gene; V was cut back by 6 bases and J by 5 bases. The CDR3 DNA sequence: TGCGCCAGCAGCGATCCGGGACAGGGGCACAATGAGCAGTTCTTC. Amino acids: CASSDPGQGHNEQFF.

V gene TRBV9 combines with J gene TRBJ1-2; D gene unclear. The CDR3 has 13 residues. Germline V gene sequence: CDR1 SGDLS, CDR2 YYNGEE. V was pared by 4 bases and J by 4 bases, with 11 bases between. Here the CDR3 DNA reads TGTGCCAGCAGCCAACGTACAGCCTATGGCTACACCTTC. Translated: CASSQRTAYGYTF.

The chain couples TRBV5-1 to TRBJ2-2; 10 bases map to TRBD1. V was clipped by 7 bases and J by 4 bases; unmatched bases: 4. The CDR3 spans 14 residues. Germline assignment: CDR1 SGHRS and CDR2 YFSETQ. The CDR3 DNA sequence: TGCGCCAGCGGAGGGACAGGGGCCACCGGGGAGCTGTTTTTT. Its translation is CASGGTGATGELFF.